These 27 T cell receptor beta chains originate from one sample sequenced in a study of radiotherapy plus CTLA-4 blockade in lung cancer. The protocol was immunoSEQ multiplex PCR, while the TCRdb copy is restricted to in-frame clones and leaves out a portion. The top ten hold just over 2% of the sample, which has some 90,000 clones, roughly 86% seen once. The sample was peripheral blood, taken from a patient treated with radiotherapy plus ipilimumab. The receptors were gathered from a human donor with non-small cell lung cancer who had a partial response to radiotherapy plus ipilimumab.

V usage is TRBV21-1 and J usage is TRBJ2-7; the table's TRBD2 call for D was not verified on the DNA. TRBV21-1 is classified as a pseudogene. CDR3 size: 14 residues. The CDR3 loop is CASSKPRGSYEQYF. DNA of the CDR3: TGTGCCAGCAGCAAACCCCGGGGGTCCTACGAGCAGTACTTC.

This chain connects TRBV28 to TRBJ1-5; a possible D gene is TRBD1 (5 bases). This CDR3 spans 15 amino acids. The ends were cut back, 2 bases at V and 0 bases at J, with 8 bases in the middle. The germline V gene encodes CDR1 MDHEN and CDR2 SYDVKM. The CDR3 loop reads CASSLGGNSNQPQHF. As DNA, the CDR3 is TGTGCCAGCAGTTTAGGGGGGAATAGCAATCAGCCCCAGCATTTT. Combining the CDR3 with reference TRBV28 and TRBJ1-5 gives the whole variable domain DVKVTQSSRYLVKRTGEKVFLECVQDMDHENMFWYRQDPGLGLRLIYFSYDVKMKEKGDIPEGYSVSREKKERFSLILESASTNQTSMYLCASSLGGNSNQPQHFGDGTRLSIL.

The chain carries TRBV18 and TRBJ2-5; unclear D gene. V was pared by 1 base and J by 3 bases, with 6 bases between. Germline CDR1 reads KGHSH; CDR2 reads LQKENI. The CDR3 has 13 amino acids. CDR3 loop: CASSPQQEETQYF. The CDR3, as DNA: TGTGCCAGCTCACCACAGCAGGAAGAGACCCAGTACTTC.

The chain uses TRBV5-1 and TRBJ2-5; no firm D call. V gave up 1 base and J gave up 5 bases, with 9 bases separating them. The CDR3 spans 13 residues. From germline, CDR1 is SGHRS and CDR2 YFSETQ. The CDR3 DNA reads TGCGCCAGCAGCTTGAGTTCTCAGGAGACCCAGTACTTC. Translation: CASSLSSQETQYF.

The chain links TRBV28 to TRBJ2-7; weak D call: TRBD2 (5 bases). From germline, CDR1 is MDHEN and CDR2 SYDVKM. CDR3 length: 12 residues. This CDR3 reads CVTSSWESSQYF. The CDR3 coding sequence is TGTGTGACCAGCAGTTGGGAGTCGTCGCAGTACTTC.

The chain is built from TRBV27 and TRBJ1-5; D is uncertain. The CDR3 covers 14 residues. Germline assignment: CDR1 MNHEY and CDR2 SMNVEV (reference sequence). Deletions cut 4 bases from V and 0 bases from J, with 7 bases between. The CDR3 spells CASSSQDSNQPQHF. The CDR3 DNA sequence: TGTGCCAGCAGTTCCCAGGATAGCAATCAGCCCCAGCATTTT.

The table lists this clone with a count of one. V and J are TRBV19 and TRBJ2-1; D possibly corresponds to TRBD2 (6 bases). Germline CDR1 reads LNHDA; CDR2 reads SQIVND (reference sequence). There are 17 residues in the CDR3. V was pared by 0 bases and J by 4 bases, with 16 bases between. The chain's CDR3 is CASSIDRAASAYNEQFF. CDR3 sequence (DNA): TGTGCCAGTAGTATAGATCGGGCGGCTAGCGCGTACAATGAGCAGTTCTTC.

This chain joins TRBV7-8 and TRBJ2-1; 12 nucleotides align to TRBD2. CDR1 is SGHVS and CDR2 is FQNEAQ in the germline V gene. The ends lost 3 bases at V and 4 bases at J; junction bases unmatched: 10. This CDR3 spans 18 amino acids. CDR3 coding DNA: TGTGCCAGCAGCTTTTTCCTAGCGGGGGGGACGAGTTACAATGAGCAGTTCTTC. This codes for CASSFFLAGGTSYNEQFF.

CDR3 DNA: TGTGCCAGCAGAAACTCTCGGACAGGGAGCACCGGGGAGCTGTTTTTT. This encodes CASRNSRTGSTGELFF. The V call is TRBV13, the J call TRBJ2-2; 8 bases are shared with TRBD1. The CDR3 runs 16 residues. Germline V lookup: CDR1 PRHDT, CDR2 FYEKMQ (reference sequence). V shed 6 bases, J shed 4 bases, and the junction held 10 bases outside the gene matches.

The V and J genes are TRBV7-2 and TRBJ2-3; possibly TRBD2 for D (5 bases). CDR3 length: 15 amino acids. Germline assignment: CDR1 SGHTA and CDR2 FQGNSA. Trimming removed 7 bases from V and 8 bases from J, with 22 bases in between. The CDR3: CASTFGGQNRGTQYF. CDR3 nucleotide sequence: TGTGCCAGCACCTTCGGCGGCCAAAATCGGGGTACGCAGTATTTT.

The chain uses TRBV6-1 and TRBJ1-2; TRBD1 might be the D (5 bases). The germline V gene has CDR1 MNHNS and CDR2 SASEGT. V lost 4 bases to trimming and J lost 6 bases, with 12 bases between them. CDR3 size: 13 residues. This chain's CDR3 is CASSVPWGDGYTF. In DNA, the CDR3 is TGTGCCAGCAGTGTACCCTGGGGGGATGGCTACACCTTC.

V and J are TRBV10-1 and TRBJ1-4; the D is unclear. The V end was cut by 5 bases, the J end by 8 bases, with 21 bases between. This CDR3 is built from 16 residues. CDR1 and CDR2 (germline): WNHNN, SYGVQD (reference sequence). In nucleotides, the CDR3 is TGCGCCAGCAGTATAAAGGAGGGAAGGGTAAAGGAAAAACTGTTTTTT. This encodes CASSIKEGRVKEKLFF.

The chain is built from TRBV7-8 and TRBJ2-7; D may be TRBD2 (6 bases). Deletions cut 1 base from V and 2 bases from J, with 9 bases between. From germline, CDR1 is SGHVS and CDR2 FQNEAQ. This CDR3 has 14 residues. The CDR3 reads CASSLDGRAYEQYF. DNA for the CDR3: TGTGCCAGCAGCTTAGACGGGAGAGCCTACGAGCAGTACTTC.

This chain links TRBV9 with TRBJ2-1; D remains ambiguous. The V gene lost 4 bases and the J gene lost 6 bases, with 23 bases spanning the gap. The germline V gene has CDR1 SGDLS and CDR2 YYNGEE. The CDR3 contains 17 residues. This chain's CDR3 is CASSPISGGGASNEQFF. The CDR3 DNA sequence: TGTGCCAGCAGCCCGATCTCGGGTGGCGGTGCAAGCAATGAGCAGTTCTTC.

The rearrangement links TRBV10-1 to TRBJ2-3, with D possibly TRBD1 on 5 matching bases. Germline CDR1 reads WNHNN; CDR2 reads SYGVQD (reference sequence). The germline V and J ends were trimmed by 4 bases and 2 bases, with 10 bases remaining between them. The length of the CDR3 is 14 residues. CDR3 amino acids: CASSGDSATDTQYF. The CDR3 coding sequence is TGCGCCAGCAGTGGTGACAGCGCCACAGATACGCAGTATTTT.

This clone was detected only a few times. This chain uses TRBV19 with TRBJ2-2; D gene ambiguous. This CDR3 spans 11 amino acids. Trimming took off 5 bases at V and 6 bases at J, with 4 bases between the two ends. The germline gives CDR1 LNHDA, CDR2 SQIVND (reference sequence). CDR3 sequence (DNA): TGTGCCAGTAGTCACTCCGGGGAGCTGTTTTTT. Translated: CASSHSGELFF.

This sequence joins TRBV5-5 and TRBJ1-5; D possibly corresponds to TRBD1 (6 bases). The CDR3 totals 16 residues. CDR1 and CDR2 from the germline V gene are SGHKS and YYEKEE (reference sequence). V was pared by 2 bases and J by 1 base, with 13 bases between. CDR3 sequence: CASSLIAGASNQPQHF. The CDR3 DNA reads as TGTGCCAGCAGCTTAATAGCAGGGGCCAGCAATCAGCCCCAGCATTTT.

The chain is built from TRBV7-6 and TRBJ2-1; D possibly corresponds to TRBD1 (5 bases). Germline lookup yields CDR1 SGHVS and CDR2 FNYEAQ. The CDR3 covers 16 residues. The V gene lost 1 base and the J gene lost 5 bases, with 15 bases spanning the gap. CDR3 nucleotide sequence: TGTGCCAGCAGCTTAGAGAGTGGCAGGGCGAACAATGAGCAGTTCTTC. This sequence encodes CASSLESGRANNEQFF.

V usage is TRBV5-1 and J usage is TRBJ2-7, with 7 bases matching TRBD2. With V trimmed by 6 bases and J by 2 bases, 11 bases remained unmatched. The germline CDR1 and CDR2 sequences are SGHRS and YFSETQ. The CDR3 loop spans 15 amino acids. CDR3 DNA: TGCGCCAGCACAGAAAGCGGGATGGGCCCCTACGAGCAGTACTTC. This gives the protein CASTESGMGPYEQYF.

The chain's CDR3 is CASRPQGLTQPQHF. In DNA form, the CDR3 reads TGTGCCAGCCGTCCACAGGGATTGACCCAGCCCCAGCATTTT. This sequence joins TRBV6-5 and TRBJ1-5; D is possibly TRBD1 (6 bases). There are 14 residues in the CDR3. Germline V gene sequence: CDR1 MNHEY, CDR2 SVGAGI. Trimming removed 8 bases from V and 7 bases from J, with 18 bases in between.

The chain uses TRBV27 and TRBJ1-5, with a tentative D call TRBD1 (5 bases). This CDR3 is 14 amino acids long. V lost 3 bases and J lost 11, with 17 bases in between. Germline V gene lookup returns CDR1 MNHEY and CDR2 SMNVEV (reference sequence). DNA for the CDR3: TGTGCCAGCAGTTTCGGGACTACGGCTCATGCCCAGCATTTT. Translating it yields CASSFGTTAHAQHF.

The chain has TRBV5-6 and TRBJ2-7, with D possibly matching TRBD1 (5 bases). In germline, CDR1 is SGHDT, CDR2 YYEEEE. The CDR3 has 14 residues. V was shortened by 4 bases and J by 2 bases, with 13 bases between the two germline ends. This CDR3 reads CASSRGRVAYEQYV. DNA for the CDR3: TGTGCCAGCAGCCGCGGCAGGGTGGCCTACGAGCAGTACGTC.

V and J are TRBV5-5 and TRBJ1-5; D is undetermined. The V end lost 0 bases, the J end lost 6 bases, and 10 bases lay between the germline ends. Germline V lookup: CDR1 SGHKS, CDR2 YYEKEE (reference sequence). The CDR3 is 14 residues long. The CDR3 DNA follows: TGTGCCAGCAGCTTGGATTTGGGAGGTCAGCCCCAGCATTTT. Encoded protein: CASSLDLGGQPQHF.

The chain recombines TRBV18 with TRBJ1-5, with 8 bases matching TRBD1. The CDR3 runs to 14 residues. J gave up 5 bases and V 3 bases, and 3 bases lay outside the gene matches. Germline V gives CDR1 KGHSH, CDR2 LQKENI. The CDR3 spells CASSPLTGDQPQHF. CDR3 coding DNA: TGTGCCAGCTCACCGTTGACAGGGGATCAGCCCCAGCATTTT.

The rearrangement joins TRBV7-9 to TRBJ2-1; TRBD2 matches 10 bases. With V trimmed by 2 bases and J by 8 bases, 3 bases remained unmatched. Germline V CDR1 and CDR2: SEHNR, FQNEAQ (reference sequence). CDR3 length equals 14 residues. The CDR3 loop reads CASSLSGRAHEQFF. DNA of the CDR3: TGTGCCAGCAGCTTAAGCGGGAGGGCCCATGAGCAGTTCTTC.

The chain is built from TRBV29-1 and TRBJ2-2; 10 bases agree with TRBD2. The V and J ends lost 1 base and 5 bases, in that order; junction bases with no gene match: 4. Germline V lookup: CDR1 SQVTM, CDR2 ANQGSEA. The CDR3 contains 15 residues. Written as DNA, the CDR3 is TGCAGCGTTGAAGGGTTAGCGGGAGGAACCGGGGAGCTGTTTTTT. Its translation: CSVEGLAGGTGELFF.

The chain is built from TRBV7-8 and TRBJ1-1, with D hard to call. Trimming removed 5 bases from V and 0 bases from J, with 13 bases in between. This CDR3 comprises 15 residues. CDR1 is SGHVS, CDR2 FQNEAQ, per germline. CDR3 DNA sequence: TGTGCCAGCAGCATGACCAGCGGCATGAACACTGAAGCTTTCTTT. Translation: CASSMTSGMNTEAFF.